The sequence of this TCR beta chain was determined in a study of long-term antiretroviral therapy in people with HIV (dated by TCRdb to 2021 to 2024). General notes on the study: Collection of the earliest samples took place about a decade ahead of the 2015 WHO recommendation for immediate ART, at a time when ART was typically delayed until CD4 counts fell. Whether ART initiation and durable HIV suppression were associated with changes in peripheral blood TRB repertoire composition and diversity was tested in a retrospective serial study. A total of 192 cryopreserved PBMC samples were contributed to the cohort by 30 adults with confirmed HIV infection, with samples collected serially over a mean of approximately 6 years (range 1-12). About 35% of the 30 participants with HIV were female. No cross-contamination during QIAcube processing was seen in test extractions of a monoclonal T-cell line run alongside 30 or so polyclonal samples. The paper as a whole reports these results and caveats: Because pre-ART samples had limited cell numbers, profiling was done on unsorted PBMC rather than on sorted CD4+ and CD8+ T cells. Inferences about post-ART repertoire changes were limited because no data were available on ART adherence, viral resistance or therapy changes. HIV repertoires had narrower CDR3 length ranges than controls, and the network structure suggested an antigen-experienced repertoire that shifted only slightly toward naive after ART. Starting ART was linked to a significant rise in TRB diversity, yet even after long-term ART the diversity remained significantly lower than in transplant donor controls. The samples span the years 2004 to 2017, and the ART regimens used may be less effective than current regimens. Owing to limited PBMC availability, only the TCR beta chain was sequenced, without alpha chain pairing. The repertoire was dominated across all time points by expanded TRB clones identified before ART initiation, although this dominance was seen to fluctuate and to decrease in many PLHIV after ART.

Turning to this clone: The antigen this receptor binds is unknown. Nothing much larger sits one base from this clone, and base qualities are not available.

The immunoSEQ hsTCRB v3.0 assay was used at survey level resolution for TRB variable region sequencing. A depth of about 35,000-50,000 T-cell genomes per sample was targeted for TRB sequencing. TRB libraries were pooled and sequenced on an Illumina MiSeq using a v3 150-cycle kit. The published analysis was carried out like this. Repertoire analysis was performed in R inside a reproducible Nextflow workflow that covered QC, data transformation and analysis. LymphoSeq2, an R package for exploring AIRR-Seq data, was used to implement custom analyses. Four samples that yielded fewer than 5000 total TRB sequences were excluded, so that about 200 HIV repertoires were analyzed. Of the roughly 180 retained HIV repertoires, about 60 were collected before and more than 120 after ART initiation. Repertoires were downsampled to 5000 TRB nucleotide sequences, with summary statistics averaged over 100 downsampling iterations. The analysis kept only TRB sequences whose CDR3 regions were at least seven amino acids long. A Shannon entropy-derived clonality score and the Gini coefficient were used to measure diversity. In the repertoire networks, any two of the top 5000 CDR3 amino acid sequences were connected whenever the two sequences differed by an edit distance of one. For TRB CDR3 amino acid sequences, antigen specificity groups and MHC restriction were predicted with GLIPH2. Known CMV, EBV, HIV or tissue antigen associations were flagged by matching CDR3 amino acid sequences against VDJdb and McPAS-TCR. Pre-ART, post-ART and control groups were compared with Wilcoxon signed-rank tests and Holm-Bonferroni correction. TCRdb retrieved this table from immuneACCESS and kept in-frame rearrangements only. Not all clones are present; in checked studies, unresolved V genes account for under half, and no reason is known for the remainder. From that table come the V and J calls and clone size; the DNA was used to work out D and trimming. The sample contains 17,000 or so clones, roughly 80% of them found a single time. The ten largest clonotypes hold about 16% of the sample.

Participants were included only if at least one PBMC sample before ART initiation and at least two post-ART samples were available. All participants with HIV were treated in the United States of America. Cryopreserved samples of roughly 0.85-11 million PBMC were thawed and washed before DNA extraction. At the time of the earliest PBMC sample for each participant with HIV, ages ranged from roughly 20 to 54 years. Each participant contributed PBMC samples from 1-4 timepoints before ART initiation and 2-8 timepoints after ART initiation, with a median of 7 samples. For every participant, serial HIV viral load, CD4+ T-cell count, ART history and demographic data were obtained. Genomic DNA was extracted from unsorted PBMC with a Qiagen kit on a QIAcube, processed in batches of 12 samples. The V and J ends are trimmed by 5 bases and 5 bases, leaving 14 bases between them. From the cysteine up to the phenylalanine, the CDR3 has a length of 14 residues. CDR3 DNA only is kept here, 42 bases in frame from base 1. Per the germline V gene, SGDLS is the CDR1 and YYNGEE is the CDR2.

In this chain, TRBV9 is recombined with TRBJ2-1; the D call is possibly TRBD1 or TRBD2, each sharing 5 bases. The input for sequencing was unsorted PBMCs, taken roughly 2.2 years before starting antiretroviral therapy. This TCR was recovered from a young man with HIV. The nucleotides are TGTGCCAGCAGTAAAGGGACCGTAGACAATGAGCAGTTCTTC. Its translation reads: CASSKGTVDNEQFF.